A single sample is the source of the 13 T cell receptor beta chains below, sequenced in a study of blood T cell repertoires in COVID-19. Profiled with immunoSEQ multiplex PCR; TCRdb holds only in-frame clones, not every one. The repertoire consists of about 280,000 clones, with less than 85% occurring once and the leading ten covering roughly 2.5%. Sequencing was carried out using PBMCs or T cells enriched from blood (not recorded which). These receptors were collected from a woman in her 50s who had recovered from COVID-19.

This chain links TRBV30 with TRBJ2-7, with 8 bases aligning to TRBD2. V shed 0 bases, J shed 1 base, and the junction held 5 bases outside the gene matches. Germline CDR1 and CDR2: GTSNPN and SVGIG (reference sequence). The CDR3 spans 15 residues. This CDR3 is CAWSVLERGSYEQYF. The CDR3 DNA is TGTGCCTGGAGTGTATTAGAGCGGGGGTCCTACGAGCAGTACTTC. The full variable domain, its missing parts supplied by reference TRBV30 and TRBJ2-7, is SQTIHQWPATLVQPVGSPLSLECTVEGTSNPNLYWYRQAAGRGLQLLFYSVGIGQISSEVPQNLSASRPQDRQFILSSKKLLLSDSGFYLCAWSVLERGSYEQYFGPGTRLTVT.

This clone occurred a few times. The V and J genes are TRBV4-3 and TRBJ1-2; 9 nucleotides agree with TRBD1. V was clipped by 3 bases and J by 4 bases; unmatched bases: 6. The V gene's germline CDR1 is LGHNA and CDR2 YSLEER. CDR3 length: 15 residues. The chain's CDR3 is CASSQGGQGTYGYTF. The CDR3, as DNA: TGCGCCAGCAGCCAGGGAGGACAGGGGACCTATGGCTACACCTTC.

The V gene is TRBV6-5, the J gene TRBJ1-5; TRBD1 matches at 7 bases. V lost 7 bases and J lost 2; bases outside the gene matches: 8. CDR3 size: 15 residues. Germline values: CDR1 MNHEY, CDR2 SVGAGI. Here the CDR3 reads CASTSTGWGNQPQHF. CDR3 coding DNA: TGTGCCAGCACTTCGACAGGGTGGGGCAATCAGCCCCAGCATTTT.

The chain has TRBV4-2 and TRBJ1-1; D is uncertain. The length of the CDR3 is 18 residues. Trimming shortened V by 2 bases and J by 1 base, and 20 bases separated the two germline ends. Germline loops: CDR1 LGHNA, CDR2 YNFKEQ. For the CDR3, the DNA is TGTGCCAGCAGCCAATTGTTCGCCCATGGGCAGTCGAACACTGAAGCTTTCTTT. It is translated as CASSQLFAHGQSNTEAFF.

J is TRBJ2-5 and V is TRBV7-3; 11 bases line up with TRBD2. Unmatched junction bases numbered 1, after V lost 2 bases and J lost 2 bases. The germline V gene has CDR1 SGHTA and CDR2 FQGTGA. This CDR3 has 15 residues. The CDR3 region is CASSLGTSGQETQYF. The CDR3 region has the DNA TGTGCCAGCAGCTTAGGGACTAGCGGTCAAGAGACCCAGTACTTC. The full variable domain, completed using reference TRBV7-3 and TRBJ2-5, is GAGVSQTPSNKVTEKGKYVELRCDPISGHTALYWYRQSLGQGPEFLIYFQGTGAADDSGLPNDRFFAVRPEGSVSTLKIQRTERGDSAVYLCASSLGTSGQETQYFGPGTRLLVL.

This chain links TRBV27 with TRBJ1-5; TRBD1 agrees at 10 bases. In germline, CDR1 is MNHEY, CDR2 SMNVEV (reference sequence). J gave up 5 bases and V 4 bases, and 5 bases lay outside the gene matches. There are 15 residues in the CDR3. CDR3 nucleotides: TGTGCCAGCAGTTGGACAGGGGGACCTTATCAGCCCCAGCATTTT. Translation gives CASSWTGGPYQPQHF.

Only a few counts were recorded for this clone. The J gene is TRBJ2-6, the V gene TRBV5-1; 9 nucleotides match TRBD1. Germline CDR1 SGHRS, CDR2 YFSETQ. The CDR3 is 17 amino acids. The J segment lost 1 base and the V segment lost 4 bases, leaving 6 bases of the junction unmatched. For the CDR3, the DNA is TGCGCCAGCAGCGGAATAGGACAGGGGTCTGGGGCCAACGTCCTGACTTTC. Its protein is CASSGIGQGSGANVLTF. Complete variable domain (other parts from reference TRBV5-1 and TRBJ2-6): KAGVTQTPRYLIKTRGQQVTLSCSPISGHRSVSWYQQTPGQGLQFLFEYFSETQRNKGNFPGRFSGRQFSNSRSEMNVSTLELGDSALYLCASSGIGQGSGANVLTFGAGSRLTVL.

V is TRBV5-5 and J is TRBJ1-4; D unclear. The CDR3 has 13 amino acids. Germline-derived CDR1 and CDR2 are SGHKS and YYEKEE (reference sequence). Trimming shortened V by 1 base and J by 6 bases, and 7 bases separated the two germline ends. Written as DNA, the CDR3 is TGTGCCAGCAGCTTGACAGCTTATGAAAAACTGTTTTTT. This sequence encodes CASSLTAYEKLFF. Filled out from reference TRBV5-5 and TRBJ1-4, the complete variable domain reads DAGVTQSPTHLIKTRGQQVTLRCSPISGHKSVSWYQQVLGQGPQFIFQYYEKEERGRGNFPDRFSARQFPNYSSELNVNALLLGDSALYLCASSLTAYEKLFFGSGTQLSVL.

The V gene is TRBV9, the J gene TRBJ2-3; 7 bases line up with TRBD2. Losses at the gene ends were 4 bases for V and 2 bases for J; bases not matched to a gene: 13. The germline gives CDR1 SGDLS, CDR2 YYNGEE. The CDR3 length is 17 residues. The DNA for the CDR3 is TGTGCCAGCAGCCCCCGCTGGGCTAGCGGATACACAGATACGCAGTATTTT. It encodes CASSPRWASGYTDTQYF.

V is TRBV7-9 and J is TRBJ1-3; D is perhaps TRBD1 (5 bases). Germline CDR1 is SEHNR and CDR2 is FQNEAQ (reference sequence). The CDR3 has 15 amino acids. V was cut by 4 bases and J by 3 bases, with 13 bases left in between. CDR3 nucleotides: TGTGCCAGCAGCTCCCTTGGGGGACTTGGAAACACCATATATTTT. Translation: CASSSLGGLGNTIYF.

The chain recombines TRBV19 with TRBJ1-2; D is undetermined. Germline CDR1 is LNHDA and CDR2 is SQIVND (reference sequence). Trimming pared 0 bases from V and 5 bases from J, leaving 13 bases between. This CDR3 spans 15 amino acids. CDR3 DNA sequence: TGTGCCAGTAGTATAGACTCCGGTTCGGGGTATGGCTACACCTTC. Encoded protein: CASSIDSGSGYGYTF. The full variable domain, rest sourced from reference TRBV19 and TRBJ1-2, is DGGITQSPKYLFRKEGQNVTLSCEQNLNHDAMYWYRQDPGQGLRLIYYSQIVNDFQKGDIAEGYSVSREKKESFPLTVTSAQKNPTAFYLCASSIDSGSGYGYTFGSGTRLTVV.

V usage is TRBV5-5 and J usage is TRBJ1-1; TRBD1 matches 7 bases. The CDR3 length is 14 residues. The ends lost 4 bases at V and 4 bases at J; junction bases unmatched: 7. Germline V lookup: CDR1 SGHKS, CDR2 YYEKEE (reference sequence). The CDR3 here is CASSARQGGTEAFF. The DNA of the CDR3 is TGTGCCAGCAGCGCCAGACAGGGCGGCACTGAAGCTTTCTTT. The variable domain in full, completed from reference TRBV5-5 and TRBJ1-1, reads DAGVTQSPTHLIKTRGQQVTLRCSPISGHKSVSWYQQVLGQGPQFIFQYYEKEERGRGNFPDRFSARQFPNYSSELNVNALLLGDSALYLCASSARQGGTEAFFGQGTRLTVV.

The chain recombines TRBV6-6 with TRBJ2-7, with TRBD1 as a possible D gene (6 bases). The CDR3 covers 14 residues. The V gene's germline CDR1 is MNHNY and CDR2 SVGAGI (reference sequence). With 5 bases removed from V and 7 bases from J, the gap between germline ends came to 18 bases. This CDR3 is CASSATRGEGEQYF. CDR3 DNA: TGTGCCAGCAGTGCAACCAGGGGAGAGGGGGAGCAGTACTTC.